A selection of T cell receptor beta chains follows, all from one sample in a study of early stage breast cancer tumors. The assay was immunoSEQ multiplex PCR, and TCRdb's table has in-frame clones only and misses some. The sample includes tens of thousands of clones, about 78% of them seen just once. Sequencing used blood. These receptors were taken from a person aged 45-60 years with breast cancer. Each CDR3 is given with its conserved first and last residue. The D gene is left open where the match is weak. Rows may omit the clone size; those that give it use once, few, many or a size class.

D gene	V gene	clone size	J gene	CDR3 protein	CDR3 DNA
TRBD2	TRBV9	-	TRBJ2-2	CASRLAGEPNTGELFF	TGTGCCAGCAGGCTAGCGGGGGAACCGAACACCGGGGAGCTGTTTTTT
-	TRBV7-9	-	TRBJ2-3	CASSHGLITDTQYF	TGTGCCAGCAGCCACGGACTAATCACAGATACGCAGTATTTT
TRBD1	TRBV2	-	TRBJ2-5	CASRGTGHQETQYF	TGTGCCAGCAGAGGGACAGGACACCAAGAGACCCAGTACTTC
TRBD1	TRBV27	few	TRBJ1-2	CASRRQGHGYTF	TGTGCCAGCAGGAGACAGGGACATGGCTACACCTTC
-	TRBV5-6	few	TRBJ2-2	CASSHLRQNTGELFF	TGTGCCAGCAGCCACCTAAGACAGAACACCGGGGAGCTGTTTTTT
TRBD1	TRBV5-1	-	TRBJ2-1	CASSAGTGADNEQFF	TGCGCCAGCAGCGCCGGGACAGGGGCTGACAATGAGCAGTTCTTC
TRBD2	TRBV4-2	-	TRBJ2-4	CASSVRGENIQYF	TGTGCCAGCAGCGTTCGGGGGGAAAACATTCAGTACTTC
TRBD2	TRBV4-3	-	TRBJ2-5	CASSQEIGTSGLQTQYF	TGCGCCAGCAGCCAAGAAATTGGGACTAGCGGGCTGCAGACCCAGTACTTC
TRBD1	TRBV6-5	few	TRBJ1-4	CASSEDRRTEKLFF	TGTGCCAGCAGTGAGGACAGGCGAACTGAAAAACTGTTTTTT
TRBD2	TRBV7-6	-	TRBJ2-1	CASSQTGGSYNEQFF	TGTGCCAGCAGCCAGACGGGGGGGTCCTACAATGAGCAGTTCTTC
TRBD2	TRBV10-3	-	TRBJ2-3	CAISELVGLAGDNTDTQYF	TGTGCCATCAGTGAGTTGGTTGGACTAGCGGGGGACAACACAGATACGCAGTATTTT
-	TRBV10-2	-	TRBJ2-4	CASKGGSGVIQYF	TGCGCCAGCAAGGGGGGGAGCGGCGTCATTCAGTACTTC
TRBD1	TRBV19	-	TRBJ2-4	CATVSRVQGDIQYF	TGTGCCACCGTATCGCGCGTTCAGGGGGACATTCAGTACTTC
TRBD1	TRBV19	-	TRBJ2-6	CASSIPGQGNGANVLTF	TGTGCCAGTAGTATACCGGGACAGGGGAACGGGGCCAACGTCCTGACTTTC
-	TRBV19	-	TRBJ1-3	CASSPGVLGNTIYF	TGTGCCAGTAGTCCCGGGGTGTTGGGAAACACCATATATTTT
-	TRBV12-5	once	TRBJ1-1	CASGLPLDRLNTEAFF	TGTGCTAGTGGTTTGCCTCTGGACAGACTGAACACTGAAGCTTTCTTT
-	TRBV7-2	-	TRBJ1-1	CASSLEGGGMNTEAFF	TGTGCCAGCAGCTTAGAGGGAGGGGGGATGAACACTGAAGCTTTCTTT